This paragraph reports one TCR beta chain. Antigen unknown. For the second PCR, which ran for roughly 7 to 11 cycles, a sample-barcoded 5' primer and a J-beta primer mix were used. A template-switch adaptor with 12 random nucleotides tagged each cDNA molecule. From the 5' RACE reads, TCRdb called clonotypes with MiXCR, one entry per CDR3 protein. The table has 600,000 or so distinct CDR3 sequences, 20% to 25% seen once. The data were obtained in a study of blood T cells in healthy people across ages. This CDR3 comprises 14 residues. The germline V and J ends were trimmed by 3 bases and 6 bases, with 11 bases remaining between them. Germline assignment: CDR1 MGHDK and CDR2 SYGVNS. Whole-study results and caveats: A strong correlation between TCR beta diversity and naive T cell percentage was seen. It was the long-lived donors that had more naive CD4+ cells and higher diversity than aged donors. Those diversity estimates obtained from one million T cells were thought to be underestimates.

Material for sequencing was blood. This TCR derives from an older man in good health. The chain has TRBV25-1 and TRBJ2-2; no firm D call. CDR3 in amino acids: CASSDRLLAGELFF. DNA for the CDR3: TGTGCCAGCAGTGACCGGCTTTTGGCCGGGGAGCTGTTTTTT. The complete variable domain, with remaining parts taken from reference TRBV25-1 and TRBJ2-2, reads EADIYQTPRYLVIGTGKKITLECSQTMGHDKMYWYQQDPGMELHLIHYSYGVNSTEKGDLSSESTVSRIRTEHFPLTLESARPSHTSQYLCASSDRLLAGELFFGEGSRLTVL.